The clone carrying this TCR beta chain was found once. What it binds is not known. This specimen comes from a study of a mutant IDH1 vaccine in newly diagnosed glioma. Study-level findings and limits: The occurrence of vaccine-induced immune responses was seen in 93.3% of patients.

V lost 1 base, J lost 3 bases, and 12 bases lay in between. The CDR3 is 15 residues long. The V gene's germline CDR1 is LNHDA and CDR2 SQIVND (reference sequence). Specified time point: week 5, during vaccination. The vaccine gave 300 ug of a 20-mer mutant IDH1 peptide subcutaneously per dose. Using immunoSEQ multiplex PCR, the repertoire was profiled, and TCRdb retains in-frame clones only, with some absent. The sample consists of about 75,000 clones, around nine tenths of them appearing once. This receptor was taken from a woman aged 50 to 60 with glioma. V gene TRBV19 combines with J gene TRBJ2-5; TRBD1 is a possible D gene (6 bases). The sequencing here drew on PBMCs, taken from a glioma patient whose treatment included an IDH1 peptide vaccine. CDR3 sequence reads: CASSIGTEGEETQYF. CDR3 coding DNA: TGTGCCAGTAGTATAGGGACAGAAGGGGAAGAGACCCAGTACTTC.